The rows below give T cell receptor beta chains drawn from one sample of a study of cytomegalovirus exposure and HLA in healthy donors. Sequencing used immunoSEQ multiplex PCR; TCRdb keeps in-frame clones, though not all of them. The table shows roughly 160,000 clones, with roughly four fifths occurring only once. What was sequenced was PBMCs. Every receptor here comes from a female donor in good health and CMV-seronegative. Both conserved end residues are part of each CDR3. A D gene is named only where the DNA matches it firmly. Clone sizes are given selectively: once, few, many, or a class where the clone is expanded.

TRBJ2-1	NA	TRBV19	TRBD2	CASSRTLRTSGTEQFF	TGTGCCAGTAGCCGGACTCTCCGGACTAGCGGGACTGAGCAGTTCTTC
TRBJ1-4	NA	TRBV6-1	NA	CASSEWGRATNEKLFF	TGTGCCAGCAGTGAATGGGGGCGGGCAACTAATGAAAAACTGTTTTTT
TRBJ1-2	NA	TRBV7-6	TRBD1	CASSLETGDGYTF	TGTGCCAGCAGCTTAGAGACAGGGGATGGCTACACCTTC
TRBJ2-5	once	TRBV5-1	NA	CASSGSGLRETQYF	TGCGCCAGCAGCGGGAGCGGCCTGAGGGAGACCCAGTACTTC
TRBJ1-1	NA	TRBV10-2	TRBD1	CASIQGMRMNTEAFF	TGCGCCAGCATACAGGGGATGCGAATGAACACTGAAGCTTTCTTT
TRBJ2-1	NA	TRBV18	NA	CASSQDRREQFF	TGTGCCAGCTCACAAGACAGGCGGGAGCAGTTCTTC
TRBJ1-1	few	TRBV18	NA	CASSPPGQKNTEAFF	TGTGCCAGCTCACCACCTGGACAGAAGAACACTGAAGCTTTCTTT
TRBJ2-7	NA	TRBV19	NA	CASSIGRGGDEQYF	TGTGCCAGTAGTATAGGACGGGGAGGCGACGAGCAGTACTTC
TRBJ1-1	NA	TRBV10-1	TRBD1	CASSVAEQGATEAFF	TGCGCCAGCAGTGTTGCGGAACAGGGGGCCACTGAAGCTTTCTTT
TRBJ2-2	NA	TRBV29-1	TRBD2	CSVGASGGNTGELFF	TGCAGCGTTGGGGCCAGCGGGGGGAACACCGGGGAGCTGTTTTTT
TRBJ2-7	NA	TRBV29-1	TRBD2	CSANLAGGPGEQYF	TGCAGCGCCAACCTAGCGGGAGGGCCGGGTGAGCAGTACTTC
TRBJ1-5	NA	TRBV30	TRBD1	CAWSGQVNQPQHF	TGTGCCTGGAGCGGACAGGTGAATCAGCCCCAGCATTTT
TRBJ2-2	NA	TRBV27	TRBD2	CASSLPRGVGTGELFF	TGTGCCAGCAGTTTACCGCGGGGGGTCGGCACCGGGGAGCTGTTTTTT
TRBJ1-5	once	TRBV9	NA	CASSVGPNQPQHF	TGTGCCAGCAGCGTAGGGCCCAATCAGCCCCAGCATTTT
TRBJ2-2	NA	TRBV28	NA	CASTPGGLNTGELFF	TGTGCCAGCACGCCCGGCGGGTTGAACACCGGGGAGCTGTTTTTT
TRBJ1-3	NA	TRBV28	NA	CASRSGVAGNTIYF	TGTGCCAGCAGGTCAGGGGTGGCTGGAAACACCATATATTTT
TRBJ1-1	NA	TRBV9	NA	CASSPGLVNTEAFF	TGTGCCAGCAGCCCCGGACTGGTGAACACTGAAGCTTTCTTT
TRBJ1-1	few	TRBV9	NA	CASSVDSGRRNTEAFF	TGTGCCAGCAGCGTAGACAGCGGAAGGCGGAACACTGAAGCTTTCTTT
TRBJ2-6	NA	TRBV4-3	TRBD1	CASSRWTGTTGANVLTF	TGCGCCAGCAGCCGCTGGACAGGGACAACTGGGGCCAACGTCCTGACTTTC
TRBJ1-2	few	TRBV4-1	NA	CASSQAPQSQGGYTF	TGCGCCAGCAGCCAAGCGCCACAGTCCCAAGGTGGCTACACCTTC
TRBJ2-5	NA	TRBV4-3	NA	CASSQDLSYAGTQYF	TGCGCCAGCAGCCAAGATCTGTCGTACGCGGGGACCCAGTACTTC
TRBJ1-4	NA	TRBV11-2	TRBD1	CASSSLTGLSEKLFF	TGTGCCAGCAGCTCCTTGACAGGGTTAAGCGAAAAACTGTTTTTT
TRBJ2-2	NA	TRBV4-3	NA	CASSTRHGELFF	TGCGCCAGCAGCACACGCCACGGGGAGCTGTTTTTT
TRBJ2-3	NA	TRBV2	NA	CASSEISRGKADTQYF	TGTGCCAGCAGTGAAATATCTCGGGGGAAGGCAGATACGCAGTATTTT
TRBJ1-2	NA	TRBV15	TRBD1	CATSDRGQGGNGYTF	TGTGCCACCAGCGACCGGGGACAGGGGGGGAATGGCTACACCTTC
TRBJ1-2	few	TRBV19	TRBD1	CASSTTGQANYGYTF	TGTGCCAGTAGTACCACAGGACAGGCTAACTATGGCTACACCTTC
TRBJ1-6	NA	TRBV30	NA	CAWSVQAVLNSPLHF	TGTGCCTGGAGTGTACAGGCAGTTTTGAATTCACCCCTCCACTTT
TRBJ1-2	NA	TRBV7-9	NA	CSSSRGGGPDYGYTF	TGTTCCAGCAGCCGGGGAGGGGGGCCGGACTATGGCTACACCTTC
TRBJ1-2	NA	TRBV5-1	NA	CASSLGGKDNLYGYTF	TGCGCCAGCAGCTTGGGGGGTAAGGACAACCTCTATGGCTACACCTTC
TRBJ2-7	few	TRBV2	TRBD2	CASSRLAGVHEQYF	TGTGCCAGCAGCCGACTAGCGGGAGTTCACGAGCAGTACTTC
TRBJ1-1	few	TRBV7-2	TRBD1	CASEPGGFTEAFF	TGTGCCAGCGAGCCAGGGGGCTTTACTGAAGCTTTCTTT
TRBJ2-7	NA	TRBV4-1	NA	CASSQDKEGREYF	TGCGCCAGCAGCCAAGATAAGGAGGGCAGGGAGTACTTC
TRBJ2-7	NA	TRBV7-6	TRBD1	CASSPDRGPYEQYF	TGTGCCAGCAGCCCAGACAGGGGGCCCTACGAGCAGTACTTC
TRBJ1-4	NA	TRBV6-5	NA	CASNIGVTTNEKLFF	TGTGCCAGCAATATCGGGGTTACAACTAATGAAAAACTGTTTTTT
TRBJ2-1	NA	TRBV18	TRBD2	CASSPPGTRNNEQFF	TGTGCCAGCTCACCACCCGGGACTAGGAACAATGAGCAGTTCTTC
TRBJ1-1	NA	TRBV13	NA	CASSPRTARGNTEAFF	TGTGCCAGCAGCCCCCGGACGGCCCGGGGGAACACTGAAGCTTTCTTT
TRBJ1-2	once	TRBV6-1	TRBD1	CASSTDREVYGYTF	TGTGCCAGCAGCACGGACAGGGAGGTCTATGGCTACACCTTC
TRBJ1-5	NA	TRBV6-5	TRBD1	CASSYVSGGQPQHF	TGTGCCAGCAGTTACGTGTCAGGGGGTCAGCCCCAGCATTTT
TRBJ1-2	NA	TRBV7-2	NA	CASSLARDIYGYTF	TGTGCCAGCAGCTTAGCCCGGGACATCTATGGCTACACCTTC
TRBJ1-1	NA	TRBV29-1	NA	CSVVRPLNTEAFF	TGCAGCGTCGTGCGGCCGTTGAACACTGAAGCTTTCTTT
TRBJ1-2	NA	TRBV7-8	NA	CASSLSPQLRNGYTF	TGTGCCAGCAGCTTATCCCCCCAGTTGAGGAATGGCTACACCTTC
TRBJ2-1	once	TRBV30	NA	CAWTLSRARLEFF	TGTGCCTGGACCCTCTCCAGGGCGCGGTTGGAGTTCTTC
TRBJ2-5	once	TRBV10-3	TRBD2	CAITNGRALGTQYF	TGTGCCATCACCAACGGGAGGGCCTTGGGGACCCAGTACTTC
TRBJ1-1	few	TRBV7-8	TRBD1	CASSASGQMNTEAFF	TGTGCCAGCAGCGCCTCGGGACAGATGAACACTGAAGCTTTCTTT
TRBJ1-1	NA	TRBV2	NA	CASSGPVGGTEAFF	TGTGCCAGCAGTGGGCCGGTGGGGGGAACTGAAGCTTTCTTT
TRBJ2-5	NA	TRBV27	TRBD1	CASSSAGTGGETQYF	TGTGCCAGCAGTTCCGCCGGGACAGGGGGGGAGACCCAGTACTTC
TRBJ2-1	once	TRBV19	TRBD1	CASSTGAYGYNEQFF	TGTGCCAGTAGCACAGGGGCCTATGGCTACAATGAGCAGTTCTTC
TRBJ1-5	NA	TRBV19	TRBD1	CASTPFWRGGGSNQPQHF	TGTGCCAGTACTCCCTTTTGGCGAGGGGGCGGGAGCAATCAGCCCCAGCATTTT
TRBJ2-2	NA	TRBV18	NA	CASSGQANTGELFF	TGTGCCAGCTCAGGGCAGGCTAACACCGGGGAGCTGTTTTTT
TRBJ2-2	NA	TRBV9	TRBD2	CASSAPSGLNTGELFF	TGTGCCAGCAGCGCCCCTAGCGGGCTCAACACCGGGGAGCTGTTTTTT
TRBJ2-7	NA	TRBV5-1	NA	CASSLAPGALSYEQYF	TGCGCCAGCAGCTTGGCCCCAGGGGCCCTCTCCTACGAGCAGTACTTC
TRBJ2-2	few	TRBV5-1	TRBD2	CASRGKGLAGVLNTGELFF	TGCGCCAGCAGAGGAAAGGGACTAGCGGGAGTTTTGAACACCGGGGAGCTGTTTTTT
TRBJ1-5	NA	TRBV19	NA	CASSIGQGRGNQPQHF	TGTGCCAGTAGTATAGGCCAGGGGCGCGGCAATCAGCCCCAGCATTTT
TRBJ1-1	NA	TRBV27	NA	CASSTSDSQTTEAFF	TGTGCCAGCAGCACCTCGGATAGCCAAACCACTGAAGCTTTCTTT
TRBJ1-3	NA	TRBV5-5	NA	CASSRVSESSGNTIYF	TGTGCCAGCAGTCGGGTTTCAGAGAGCTCTGGAAACACCATATATTTT
TRBJ1-2	NA	TRBV27	NA	CASSLWMAGGGYTF	TGCGCCAGCAGCCTTTGGATGGCAGGTGGCGGCTACACCTTC
TRBJ2-3	NA	TRBV7-9	NA	CASSLKQALSSTDTQYF	TGTGCCAGCAGCTTAAAACAGGCACTCTCTAGCACAGATACGCAGTATTTT
TRBJ2-2	NA	TRBV25-1	TRBD1	CASSGWGQGNTGELFF	TGTGCCAGCAGTGGGTGGGGACAGGGGAACACCGGGGAGCTGTTTTTT
TRBJ1-2	NA	TRBV27	TRBD1	CASRTGGSGYTF	TGTGCCAGCCGAACAGGGGGTAGTGGCTACACCTTC